The 5 T cell receptor beta chains listed next were all sequenced from one sample in a study of spatial heterogeneity in lung cancer. Noted time point: sample taken at primary tumor resection. Whole RNA, isolated from tumor, nontumor lung or frozen PBMC, was sequenced without prior sorting. One entry per CDR3 protein results from TCRdb running MiXCR on the 5' RACE reads. There are 40,000 to 55,000 distinct CDR3 sequences in the sample; approximately 14% occur only once, and 50% to 65% lies in the top ten. The specimen comprised PBMCs, sampled at surgery. The receptors shown here come from a male donor with early-stage non-small cell lung cancer.

This chain joins TRBV5-1 and TRBJ2-5; TRBD2 is a possible D gene (6 bases). The CDR3 runs to 14 residues. Germline CDR1 and CDR2: SGHRS and YFSETQ. V lost 0 bases and J 5 bases, leaving 11 bases between the germline ends. This CDR3 is CASSLGQGLETQYF. The CDR3 nucleotides are TGCGCCAGCAGCTTGGGGCAGGGACTGGAGACCCAGTACTTC.

This clonotype was picked up many times. The chain employs TRBV20-1 and TRBJ1-6; possibly TRBD1 for D (6 bases). The V gene's germline CDR1 is DFQATT and CDR2 SNEGSKA (reference sequence). There are 13 residues in the CDR3. The V gene lost 3 bases and the J gene lost 9 bases, with 12 bases spanning the gap. The CDR3 here is CSASHREGSPLHF. The CDR3 coding sequence is TGCAGTGCTAGCCACAGGGAGGGTTCACCCCTCCACTTT.

The CDR3 sequence: CASSQDRGVTVSPQHF. In nucleotides, the CDR3 is TGCGCCAGCAGCCAAGATAGGGGTGTGACAGTCAGCCCCCAGCATTTT. The gene calls are TRBV4-1 and TRBJ1-5, with D maybe TRBD1 (5 bases). The CDR3 totals 16 residues. Deletions cut 0 bases from V and 10 bases from J, with 19 bases between. The V gene's germline CDR1 is MGHRA and CDR2 YSYEKL.

The table lists this clonotype with a few counts. The chain recombines TRBV5-1 with TRBJ2-5; 10 nucleotides align to TRBD1. V was clipped by 4 bases and J by 5 bases; unmatched bases: 8. CDR3 size: 15 residues. Looked up from germline, CDR1 is SGHRS and CDR2 is YFSETQ. CDR3 DNA sequence: TGCGCCAGCAGCCCGACGGGACAGGGGATGGAGACCCAGTACTTC. It translates to CASSPTGQGMETQYF.

V gene TRBV5-5 combines with J gene TRBJ1-1; 8 bases are shared with TRBD1. The CDR3 spans 13 residues. With V trimmed by 4 bases and J by 4 bases, 3 bases remained unmatched. The germline V gene encodes CDR1 SGHKS and CDR2 YYEKEE (reference sequence). The CDR3 nucleotides are TGTGCCAGCAGCATTGGGACAGGCACTGAAGCTTTCTTT. Its protein is CASSIGTGTEAFF.